This T cell receptor (beta chain) is drawn from a study of blood T cells in healthy people across ages. It was with a sample-barcoded 5' primer and a J-beta primer mix that a second PCR of roughly 7 to 12 cycles was run. From the 5' RACE reads, TCRdb called clonotypes with MiXCR, one entry per CDR3 protein. The table lists 1.5 million to 2 million distinct CDR3 sequences, around 48% of them singletons. Germline CDR1 is SGHTA and CDR2 is FQGNSA. The V segment lost 5 bases and the J segment 5 bases; nucleotides outside the gene matches: 9. The CDR3 consists of 14 residues. This clonotype originated in a middle-aged woman in good health. This rearrangement joins TRBV7-2 to TRBJ2-7, with 7 nucleotides matching TRBD1. The sample taken for sequencing was blood. The CDR3 loop is CASSPTQDRDEQYF. As DNA, the CDR3 is TGTGCCAGCAGCCCGACCCAAGACAGGGACGAGCAGTACTTC.